The present T cell receptor beta chain was sequenced within a study of cytomegalovirus exposure and HLA in healthy donors. Amplification used 60 Vbeta primers and 13 Jbeta primers. The table came from immunoSEQ multiplex PCR; TCRdb's copy has only in-frame clones and leaves some out. The table includes around 140,000 clones, 75% to 85% detected once. CDR1 and CDR2 (germline): MNHEY, SVGAGI. The V and J ends lost 2 bases and 9 bases respectively, with 17 bases between them. This CDR3 is 16 amino acids long. Notes on this clone: Its cognate antigen is unknown.

Study-wide results and caveats: CMV serostatus was the sole immune exposure data available. HLA-A and HLA-B allele assignments for most subjects were reportedly predicted accurately using TCR beta sequences.

The chain recombines TRBV6-5 with TRBJ1-6; D unclear. The specimen sequenced was PBMCs. This receptor was obtained from a woman aged 35 to 49 in good health and CMV-seronegative. CDR3 coding DNA: TGTGCCAGCAGTTACGATGGAGGGAAGCGGGGTTCACCCCTCCACTTT. Its translation is CASSYDGGKRGSPLHF.